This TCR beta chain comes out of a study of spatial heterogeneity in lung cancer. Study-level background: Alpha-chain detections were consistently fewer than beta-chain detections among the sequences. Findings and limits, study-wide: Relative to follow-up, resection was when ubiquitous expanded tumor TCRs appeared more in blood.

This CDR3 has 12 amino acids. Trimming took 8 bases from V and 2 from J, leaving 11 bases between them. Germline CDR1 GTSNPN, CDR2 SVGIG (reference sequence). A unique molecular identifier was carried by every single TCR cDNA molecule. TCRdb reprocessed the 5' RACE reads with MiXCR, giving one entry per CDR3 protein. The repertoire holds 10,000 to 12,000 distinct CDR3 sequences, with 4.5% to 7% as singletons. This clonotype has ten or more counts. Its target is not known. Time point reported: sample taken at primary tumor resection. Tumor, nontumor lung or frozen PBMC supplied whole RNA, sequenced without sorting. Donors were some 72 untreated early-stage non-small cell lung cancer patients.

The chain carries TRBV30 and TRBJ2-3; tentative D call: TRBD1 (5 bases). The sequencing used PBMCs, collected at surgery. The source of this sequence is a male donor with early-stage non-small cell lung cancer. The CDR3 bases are TGTGCCGGAAGGGGTCCCACAGATACGCAGTATTTT. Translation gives CAGRGPTDTQYF.